This T cell receptor beta chain is from a study of T cells in Graves' hyperthyroidism and ophthalmopathy. RNA transcripts were the template for amplifying TCR beta CDR3 regions. A set of HTBI primers served as the primers for a first-round RT-PCR of the TCR CDR3. TCRdb re-called the multiplex PCR reads through MiXCR, storing one row per CDR3 protein. The sample shows roughly 500,000 distinct CDR3 sequences, roughly a quarter of them seen only once. This clonotype has only a few counts. Its specificity is not known. The CDR3 sequence is 13 residues long. V trimming: 5 bases; J trimming: 10 bases; junction bases outside the gene matches: 8. Whole-study findings and limits: Most thyroid clonotypes that were expanded above 0.001 also turned up in blood. In the analysis, a 13 V-J model separated ophthalmopathy from stable hyperthyroidism. The model identified upcoming ophthalmopathy a median roughly 6.5 months ahead of onset.

This sequence joins TRBV12-3 or TRBV12-4 and TRBJ1-1; TRBD1 aligns across 9 bases. What was sequenced was blood. The TCR originated in a woman in her twenties or thirties with Graves' ophthalmopathy. CDR3 bases: TGTGCCAGCAGTACTGACAGGGGGTATATAGCTTTCTTT. Amino acid sequence: CASSTDRGYIAFF.